The 15 T cell receptor beta chains reported below all come from one sample, sequenced in a study of blood T cell repertoires in COVID-19. Generated by immunoSEQ multiplex PCR, the TCRdb table keeps only in-frame clones and is missing some. The data show 150,000 to 200,000 clones, with 80% to 95% seen just once and less than 2% held by the top ten. Material: peripheral blood. Receptors were obtained from a woman aged 55-70 years with COVID-19, enrolled during active disease.

This chain links TRBV7-2 with TRBJ2-5; D is possibly TRBD2 (6 bases). The CDR3 has 15 amino acids. Germline CDR1 and CDR2: SGHTA and FQGNSA. The V end lost 1 base, the J end lost 5 bases, and 14 bases lay between the germline ends. The CDR3 region is CASSLEGQEGETQYF. The CDR3 nucleotides are TGTGCCAGCAGCTTAGAAGGGCAGGAGGGGGAGACCCAGTACTTC.

The rearrangement links TRBV30 to TRBJ1-1, with D possibly being TRBD1 (6 bases). CDR1 is GTSNPN, CDR2 SVGIG, per germline (reference sequence). With 4 bases removed from V and 1 base from J, the gap between germline ends came to 13 bases. CDR3 size: 14 residues. DNA of the CDR3: TGTGCCTGGAATCTCCCAGGGGAGAACACTGAAGCTTTCTTT. This encodes CAWNLPGENTEAFF.

The chain employs TRBV19 and TRBJ2-5; TRBD2 is a possible D gene (5 bases). Trimming pared 5 bases from V and 0 bases from J, leaving 13 bases between. The germline V gene encodes CDR1 LNHDA and CDR2 SQIVND (reference sequence). The CDR3 has 15 residues. The CDR3 reads CASSWTWSNQETQYF. CDR3 nucleotides: TGTGCCAGTAGTTGGACTTGGAGTAACCAAGAGACCCAGTACTTC.

This clone was counted a single time. The chain joins TRBV6-5 to TRBJ1-5, with a possible D match to TRBD1 (5 bases). The germline V and J ends were trimmed by 2 bases and 7 bases, with 9 bases remaining between them. From germline, CDR1 is MNHEY and CDR2 SVGAGI. This CDR3 comprises 13 residues. The CDR3: CASSYRREQPQHF. CDR3 nucleotides: TGTGCCAGCAGTTACCGCAGGGAACAGCCCCAGCATTTT.

The rearrangement uses TRBV30 and TRBJ1-1; D gene uncertain. Trimming pared 2 bases from V and 7 bases from J, leaving 11 bases between. The CDR3 is made up of 12 amino acids. Germline CDR1 is GTSNPN and CDR2 is SVGIG (reference sequence). CDR3: CAWSPGGVEAFF. CDR3 in DNA: TGTGCCTGGAGTCCCGGTGGTGTTGAAGCTTTCTTT.

The chain carries TRBV6-5 and TRBJ1-4; D uncertain. The CDR3 sequence is 14 residues long. Deletions cut 0 bases from V and 5 bases from J, with 7 bases between. The germline V gene has CDR1 MNHEY and CDR2 SVGAGI. Here the CDR3 DNA reads TGTGCCAGCAGTTACTCTACGGGGAATGAAAAACTGTTTTTT. Translating gives CASSYSTGNEKLFF.

The chain combines TRBV6-1 with TRBJ1-5, with 10 bases that match TRBD1. The CDR3 loop spans 15 amino acids. Germline CDR1 MNHNS, CDR2 SASEGT. The trim removed 1 base at V and 6 bases at J, leaving 3 bases unmatched. CDR3 coding DNA: TGTGCCAGCAGTGAAGGACAGGGGGCGGCTCAGCCCCAGCATTTT. Amino acid sequence: CASSEGQGAAQPQHF.

The chain recombines TRBV7-9 with TRBJ1-2; 8 bases agree with TRBD1. V gave up 5 bases and J gave up 3 bases; unmatched junction bases: 5. The germline gives CDR1 SEHNR, CDR2 FQNEAQ (reference sequence). The CDR3 runs 14 residues. In DNA, the CDR3 is TGTGCCAGCAGCGAAAACAGGGGGGACTATGGCTACACCTTC. This codes for CASSENRGDYGYTF.

The chain couples TRBV5-1 to TRBJ2-7, with D tentatively TRBD2 (5 bases). The length of the CDR3 is 13 residues. V was cut by 2 bases and J by 7 bases, with 13 bases left in between. Germline V gene lookup returns CDR1 SGHRS and CDR2 YFSETQ. The CDR3 loop is CASSFGPTREQYF. CDR3 in DNA: TGCGCCAGCAGCTTCGGACCCACTAGGGAGCAGTACTTC.

V and J are TRBV10-2 and TRBJ2-5, with TRBD2 matching 12 bases. This CDR3 contains 14 residues. V was pared by 6 bases and J by 1 base, with 0 bases of the junction left unmatched. Germline CDR1 and CDR2: WSHSY and SAAADI. The CDR3 here is CASRTSGGQETQYF. CDR3 sequence (DNA): TGCGCCAGCAGGACTAGCGGGGGCCAAGAGACCCAGTACTTC.

V is TRBV7-2 and J is TRBJ1-3, with 7 bases lining up with TRBD1. The CDR3 contains 13 residues. V lost 2 bases, J lost 7 bases, and 2 bases stayed unmatched. CDR1 is SGHTA, CDR2 FQGNSA, per germline. CDR3 region: CASSLSTGNTIYF. CDR3 nucleotide sequence: TGTGCCAGCAGCTTATCGACAGGGAACACCATATATTTT.

The chain joins TRBV5-6 to TRBJ1-5; 7 bases line up with TRBD1. Germline V gene sequence: CDR1 SGHDT, CDR2 YYEEEE. With V trimmed by 0 bases and J by 7 bases, 7 bases remained unmatched. This CDR3 is built from 15 residues. The CDR3 region is CASSLGQGIRQPQHF. Written as DNA, the CDR3 is TGTGCCAGCAGCTTGGGACAGGGAATTAGACAGCCCCAGCATTTT.

The rearrangement joins TRBV21-1 to TRBJ1-3; TRBD1 is taken as the D call from the table, unchecked against the DNA. TRBV21-1 counts as a pseudogene. This CDR3 has 16 residues. The CDR3 reads CASSPDTGKCGNTIYF. The CDR3 DNA reads as TGTGCCAGCAGCCCTGACACAGGGAAGTGTGGAAACACCATATATTTT.

This sequence joins TRBV28 and TRBJ2-7; 8 bases line up with TRBD1. Germline V gene data show CDR1 as MDHEN and CDR2 as SYDVKM. Germline trimming cut 6 bases from V and 0 bases from J; bases unmatched to any gene: 7. The CDR3 sequence is 15 residues long. The CDR3 nucleotides read TGTGCCAGCAGCTCGGTAGGGACAGGCTCCTACGAGCAGTACTTC. It encodes CASSSVGTGSYEQYF. Drawing the rest from reference TRBV28 and TRBJ2-7, the complete variable domain is DVKVTQSSRYLVKRTGEKVFLECVQDMDHENMFWYRQDPGLGLRLIYFSYDVKMKEKGDIPEGYSVSREKKERFSLILESASTNQTSMYLCASSSVGTGSYEQYFGPGTRLTVT.

Comments on this clone: Distinct nucleotide sequences in the sample also encode this CDR3. The rearrangement uses TRBV9 and TRBJ1-2; D might be TRBD1 (5 bases). The CDR3 length is 15 residues. V dropped 0 bases and J dropped 5 bases, with 14 bases sitting between them. Germline CDR1 SGDLS, CDR2 YYNGEE. CDR3 in DNA: TGTGCCAGCAGCGTAGGGGGCGGCGAGATATATGGCTACACCTTC. Translated: CASSVGGGEIYGYTF.